The clone carrying this T cell receptor beta chain was recorded at least ten times. Indicated time point: persistent/refractory GD, antithyroid drugs over 5 years with positive TRAb. The TCR library used RNA extracted from PBMCs. Combining iRepertoire HTBI primers with Arm-PCR of CDR3 regions, the authors built TCR beta libraries. TCRdb re-derived calls from the multiplex PCR reads in MiXCR, one entry per CDR3 protein. The table lists 390,000 or so distinct CDR3 sequences, roughly 25% of them singletons. This specimen belongs to a study of regulatory T cells in long-lasting Graves disease. This sequence was found in a woman between 40 and 55 years old with Graves disease. The sequencing used peripheral blood mononuclear cells (PBMCs), collected when the disease was refractory, from a patient treated with antithyroid drugs.

The CDR3 region is CASIHGGGTEAFF. In nucleotides, the CDR3 is TGTGCCAGCATCCATGGGGGGGGCACTGAAGCTTTCTTT. The chain is built from TRBV28 and TRBJ1-1, with D perhaps TRBD1 (5 bases). Germline V gene data show CDR1 as MDHEN and CDR2 as SYDVKM. The CDR3 length is 13 residues. The V and J ends lost 7 bases and 4 bases respectively, with 13 bases between them. The variable domain in full, completed from reference TRBV28 and TRBJ1-1, reads DVKVTQSSRYLVKRTGEKVFLECVQDMDHENMFWYRQDPGLGLRLIYFSYDVKMKEKGDIPEGYSVSREKKERFSLILESASTNQTSMYLCASIHGGGTEAFFGQGTRLTVV.